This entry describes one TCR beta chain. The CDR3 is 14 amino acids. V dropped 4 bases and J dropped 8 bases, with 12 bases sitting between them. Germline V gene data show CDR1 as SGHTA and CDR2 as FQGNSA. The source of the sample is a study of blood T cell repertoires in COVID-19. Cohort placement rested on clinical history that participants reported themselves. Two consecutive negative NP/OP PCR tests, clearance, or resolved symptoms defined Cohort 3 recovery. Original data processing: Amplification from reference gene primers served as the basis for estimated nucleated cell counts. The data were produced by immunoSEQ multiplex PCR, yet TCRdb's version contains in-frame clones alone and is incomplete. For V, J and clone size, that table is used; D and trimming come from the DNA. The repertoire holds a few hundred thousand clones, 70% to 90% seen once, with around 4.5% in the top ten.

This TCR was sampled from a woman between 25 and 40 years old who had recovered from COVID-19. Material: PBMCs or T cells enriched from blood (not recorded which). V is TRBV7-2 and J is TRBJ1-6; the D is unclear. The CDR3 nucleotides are TGTGCCAGCAGCTCTACTTATGTGGATTCACCCCTCCACTTT. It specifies CASSSTYVDSPLHF.